This T cell receptor (beta chain) appears in the sequencing data of a study of regulatory T cells in long-lasting Graves disease. Whole-study findings and limits: There was favoring of TRBV28, TRBJ1-2 and TRBJ2-5 in persistent disease.

This clonotype was counted ten times or more. What it binds is unknown. V was pared by 4 bases and J by 7 bases, with 16 bases between. Germline CDR1 is SGHTA and CDR2 is FQGNSA. The CDR3 contains 14 residues. As to time point: newly diagnosed GD, antithyroid drugs for less than 3 months. After RNA was extracted from PBMCs, the TCR library was made from it. Sequencing libraries for TCR beta were prepared with iRepertoire HTBI primers and Arm-PCR of CDR3 regions. TCRdb reprocessed the multiplex PCR reads via MiXCR and lists one record per CDR3 protein. In the table there are under 300,000 distinct CDR3 sequences, about 19% of which are singletons.

This chain uses TRBV7-2 with TRBJ1-1; D is undetermined. This clonotype originated in a female donor with Graves disease. Sequencing used peripheral blood mononuclear cells (PBMCs), obtained at new diagnosis, from a patient treated with antithyroid drugs. CDR3 region: CASSSRPDSFEAFF. In nucleotides, the CDR3 is TGTGCCAGCAGCTCTCGCCCTGACTCATTTGAAGCTTTCTTT.